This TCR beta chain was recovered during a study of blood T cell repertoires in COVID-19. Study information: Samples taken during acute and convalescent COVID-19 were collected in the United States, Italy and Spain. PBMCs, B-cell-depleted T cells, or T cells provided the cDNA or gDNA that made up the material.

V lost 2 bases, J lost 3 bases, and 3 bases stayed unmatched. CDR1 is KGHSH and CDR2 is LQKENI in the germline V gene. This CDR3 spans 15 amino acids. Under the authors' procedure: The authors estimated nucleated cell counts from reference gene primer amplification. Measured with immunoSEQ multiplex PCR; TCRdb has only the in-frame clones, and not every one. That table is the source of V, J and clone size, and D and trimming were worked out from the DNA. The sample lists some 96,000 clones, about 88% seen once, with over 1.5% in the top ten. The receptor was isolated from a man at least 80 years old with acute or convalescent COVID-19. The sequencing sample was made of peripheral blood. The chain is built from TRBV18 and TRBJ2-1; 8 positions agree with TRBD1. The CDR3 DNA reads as TGTGCCAGCTCACCAAGACAGGGGAACTACAATGAGCAGTTCTTC. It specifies CASSPRQGNYNEQFF.